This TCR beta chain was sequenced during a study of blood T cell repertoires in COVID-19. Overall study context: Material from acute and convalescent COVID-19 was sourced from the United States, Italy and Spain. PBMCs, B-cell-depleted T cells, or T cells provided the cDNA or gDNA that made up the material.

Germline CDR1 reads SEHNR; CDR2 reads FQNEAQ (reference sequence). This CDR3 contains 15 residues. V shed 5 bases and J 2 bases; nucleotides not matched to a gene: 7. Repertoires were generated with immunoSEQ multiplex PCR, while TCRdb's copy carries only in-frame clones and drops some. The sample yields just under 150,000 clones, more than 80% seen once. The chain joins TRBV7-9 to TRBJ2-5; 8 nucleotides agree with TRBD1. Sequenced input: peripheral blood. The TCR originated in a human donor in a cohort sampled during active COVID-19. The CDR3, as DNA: TGTGCCAGCAGCCCGGGGACAGGCCTGCAAGAGACCCAGTACTTC. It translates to CASSPGTGLQETQYF.